Presented here are 22 T cell receptor beta chains from one specimen sequenced in a study of OX40 agonist ivuxolimab in advanced cancers. Sequenced by immunoSEQ multiplex PCR; TCRdb stores in-frame clones only, minus some. The table includes roughly 80,000 clones, 90% detected once. Sequencing used CD4+ or CD8+ T cells sorted from blood, obtained in a trial of the OX40 agonist ivuxolimab. The source is an adult with an advanced solid tumor such as melanoma, head and neck, liver or kidney cancer.

The rearrangement links TRBV2 to TRBJ1-6, with TRBD1 matching over 7 bases. Germline V gene data show CDR1 as SNHLY and CDR2 as FYNNEI. The CDR3 spans 15 residues. The trim removed 6 bases at V and 7 bases at J, leaving 9 bases unmatched. In DNA form, the CDR3 reads TGTGCCAGCAGAGTCAGACAGGGTGAAAATTCACCCCTCCACTTT. Translating it yields CASRVRQGENSPLHF.

This chain connects TRBV5-1 to TRBJ1-3, with a possible D match to TRBD1 (5 bases). The CDR3 spans 15 residues. The V end was cut by 3 bases, the J end by 2 bases, with 12 bases between. CDR1 and CDR2 (germline): SGHRS, YFSETQ. The DNA for the CDR3 is TGCGCCAGCAGCTGGGGGGGTTTCACTGGAAACACCATATATTTT. This codes for CASSWGGFTGNTIYF.

The rearrangement uses TRBV28 and TRBJ1-2; TRBD1 might be the D (5 bases). The length of the CDR3 is 13 residues. Deletions cut 5 bases from V and 6 bases from J, with 13 bases between. The germline V gene has CDR1 MDHEN and CDR2 SYDVKM. This CDR3 reads CASSPPPGNGYTF. The CDR3 nucleotides read TGTGCCAGCAGTCCGCCCCCAGGGAATGGCTACACCTTC.

There are a few counts of this clone. This rearrangement joins TRBV2 to TRBJ1-2; D is ambiguous. The CDR3 is 11 amino acids. V was pared by 2 bases and J by 7 bases, with 5 bases between. Per germline, CDR1 SNHLY and CDR2 FYNNEI. CDR3 coding DNA: TGTGCCAGCAGTGAATGGGGTGGCTACACCTTC. As protein: CASSEWGGYTF.

V gene TRBV5-1 combines with J gene TRBJ2-3; 10 bases fit TRBD2. V lost 2 bases, J lost 4 bases, and 4 bases stayed unmatched. The CDR3 is 15 amino acids. CDR1 is SGHRS and CDR2 is YFSETQ in the germline V gene. CDR3 bases: TGCGCCAGCAGCTTAGTAGCGGGAGGCGCAGATACGCAGTATTTT. It is translated as CASSLVAGGADTQYF. The full variable domain, with the rest looked up from reference TRBV5-1 and TRBJ2-3, is KAGVTQTPRYLIKTRGQQVTLSCSPISGHRSVSWYQQTPGQGLQFLFEYFSETQRNKGNFPGRFSGRQFSNSRSEMNVSTLELGDSALYLCASSLVAGGADTQYFGPGTRLTVL.

This clone appeared once. This chain uses TRBV7-3 with TRBJ2-1; D unresolved. V was clipped by 2 bases and J by 4 bases, with 9 bases between them. CDR1 is SGHTA, CDR2 FQGTGA, per germline. The CDR3 is made up of 14 amino acids. In DNA, the CDR3 is TGTGCCAGCAGCTTATCGGGCTATTACAATGAGCAGTTCTTC. Translating it yields CASSLSGYYNEQFF. Based on the CDR3 plus reference TRBV7-3 and TRBJ2-1, the full variable domain is GAGVSQTPSNKVTEKGKYVELRCDPISGHTALYWYRQSLGQGPEFLIYFQGTGAADDSGLPNDRFFAVRPEGSVSTLKIQRTERGDSAVYLCASSLSGYYNEQFFGPGTRLTVL.

This clone was seen once. V and J are TRBV29-1 and TRBJ2-7; a weak D match, TRBD1 (5 bases). Trimming removed 6 bases at V and 7 bases at J, with 13 bases between. The CDR3 length is 11 residues. Germline V gene sequence: CDR1 SQVTM, CDR2 ANQGSEA. The CDR3 DNA reads as TGCAGCGTAGGCGACAGTCTAGAGCAGTACTTC. This sequence encodes CSVGDSLEQYF.

The genes are TRBV4-3 and TRBJ1-2; D is undetermined. The V end was cut by 0 bases, the J end by 6 bases, with 14 bases between. The germline V gene encodes CDR1 LGHNA and CDR2 YSLEER. The CDR3 consists of 15 residues. CDR3 region: CASSQDRSRTHGYTF. The CDR3 nucleotides are TGCGCCAGCAGCCAAGATCGTTCCAGGACCCATGGCTACACCTTC.

V gene TRBV11-2 combines with J gene TRBJ1-2, with D tentatively TRBD1 (5 bases). This CDR3 is 16 amino acids long. Trimming removed 6 bases at V and 5 bases at J, with 22 bases between. Germline V gene data show CDR1 as SGHAT and CDR2 as FQNNGV. The DNA for the CDR3 is TGTGCCAGCAGTCCGTATCGGGGCTCCGGGGGTTATGGCTACACCTTC. Protein sequence: CASSPYRGSGGYGYTF.

The rearrangement joins TRBV5-6 to TRBJ2-7, with TRBD2 identical over 10 bases. The V and J ends lost 3 bases and 3 bases, in that order; junction bases with no gene match: 9. There are 16 residues in the CDR3. CDR1 SGHDT and CDR2 YYEEEE come from the germline V gene. The CDR3 here is CASSSLGSGGYYEQYF. CDR3 coding DNA: TGTGCCAGCAGCTCCCTCGGTAGCGGGGGGTACTACGAGCAGTACTTC.

The rearrangement links TRBV6-5 to TRBJ2-7; 9 bases map to TRBD1. V lost 6 bases to trimming and J lost 6 bases; unmatched junction nucleotides: 6. The germline V gene has CDR1 MNHEY and CDR2 SVGAGI. This CDR3 is 13 amino acids long. In DNA, the CDR3 is TGTGCCAGCAGCGCCGGACAGGGGCTCGAGCAGTACTTC. As protein: CASSAGQGLEQYF.

The chain combines TRBV27 with TRBJ1-2; 7 nucleotides align to TRBD1. Germline values: CDR1 MNHEY, CDR2 SMNVEV (reference sequence). The CDR3 is 15 residues long. With V trimmed by 6 bases and J by 4 bases, 11 bases remained unmatched. The CDR3 loop is CASSRDRAPFYGYTF. CDR3 bases: TGTGCCAGCAGCCGAGACAGGGCCCCTTTCTATGGCTACACCTTC.

Here the CDR3 reads CASRVAGGSGNTIYF. Here the CDR3 DNA reads TGTGCCAGCAGGGTGGCAGGGGGCTCTGGAAACACCATATATTTT. J is TRBJ1-3 and V is TRBV2, with 7 bases identical to TRBD1. Germline assignment: CDR1 SNHLY and CDR2 FYNNEI. The V gene end was trimmed by 6 bases and the J gene end by 0 bases; junction bases not matched to a gene: 5. The CDR3 is 15 amino acids.

The gene calls are TRBV18 and TRBJ2-1; 7 bases are a match to TRBD1. The V gene end was trimmed by 3 bases and the J gene end by 9 bases; junction bases not matched to a gene: 14. CDR3 length: 16 amino acids. CDR1 is KGHSH, CDR2 LQKENI, per germline. The CDR3 sequence: CASSPAGTAVGGEQFF. CDR3 coding DNA: TGTGCCAGCTCACCTGCCGGGACAGCGGTGGGCGGTGAGCAGTTCTTC. Filled out from reference TRBV18 and TRBJ2-1, the complete variable domain reads NAGVMQNPRHLVRRRGQEARLRCSPMKGHSHVYWYRQLPEEGLKFMVYLQKENIIDESGMPKERFSAEFPKEGPSILRIQQVVRGDSAAYFCASSPAGTAVGGEQFFGPGTRLTVL.

The V call is TRBV14, the J call TRBJ2-1; either TRBD1 or TRBD2 may fit D (5 bases each). With 4 bases removed from V and 7 bases from J, the gap between germline ends came to 14 bases. The CDR3 runs 14 residues. The germline gives CDR1 SGHDN, CDR2 FVKESK. CDR3 amino acids: CASSPGTSRNEQFF. CDR3 DNA sequence: TGTGCCAGCAGCCCGGGGACGAGTAGGAATGAGCAGTTCTTC.

The chain couples TRBV9 to TRBJ2-3, with 9 bases fitting TRBD2. The CDR3 consists of 16 residues. Unmatched junction bases numbered 9, after V lost 1 base and J lost 6 bases. Germline V gives CDR1 SGDLS, CDR2 YYNGEE. The CDR3 DNA follows: TGTGCCAGCAGCGTATTAGCGGGGGCACCATGGGATACGCAGTATTTT. It encodes CASSVLAGAPWDTQYF.

The chain has TRBV7-3 and TRBJ2-2, with TRBD1 matching over 9 bases. Trimming cost V 4 bases and J 6 bases; bases outside gene matches: 6. The CDR3 is 15 residues long. Germline V gives CDR1 SGHTA, CDR2 FQGTGA. CDR3 DNA: TGTGCCAGCAGCTGGGGACAGGGAGGTCCCGGGGAGCTGTTTTTT. Its protein is CASSWGQGGPGELFF.

V usage is TRBV27 and J usage is TRBJ1-6; possible D gene TRBD1, 5 bases. V lost 2 bases to trimming and J lost 5 bases, with 7 bases between them. Germline V gene sequence: CDR1 MNHEY, CDR2 SMNVEV (reference sequence). The CDR3 extends over 14 amino acids. The CDR3 protein is CASSLGGDNSPLHF. In nucleotides, the CDR3 is TGTGCCAGCAGTTTAGGAGGGGATAATTCACCCCTCCACTTT.

The chain is built from TRBV7-8 and TRBJ2-3, with D perhaps TRBD2 (5 bases). Per the germline V gene, CDR1 is SGHVS and CDR2 is FQNEAQ. The CDR3 has 13 amino acids. V was pared by 4 bases and J by 0 bases, with 5 bases between. The CDR3 DNA follows: TGTGCCAGCAGCTGGACTAGCACAGATACGCAGTATTTT. Translation gives CASSWTSTDTQYF.

V usage is TRBV11-3 and J usage is TRBJ2-2; D could derive from TRBD1 or TRBD2 (5 bases each). The CDR3 runs to 14 residues. The V gene lost 5 bases and the J gene lost 0 bases, with 7 bases spanning the gap. From germline, CDR1 is SGHNT and CDR2 YENEEA. DNA of the CDR3: TGTGCCAGCAGCACGGGACCGAACACCGGGGAGCTGTTTTTT. Translation gives CASSTGPNTGELFF.

The gene calls are TRBV23-1 and TRBJ1-6; D gene ambiguous. TRBV23-1 qualifies as an ORF whose function is uncertain. The CDR3 runs 14 residues. Trimming removed 4 bases at V and 6 bases at J, with 10 bases between. The CDR3, as DNA: TGCGCCAGCAGTCTAAAACGATGTAATTCACCCCTCCACTTT. The encoded protein is CASSLKRCNSPLHF.

CDR3 DNA sequence: TGTGCCAGCAGCGTAGATGCTAGCCCTAACACCGGGGAGCTGTTTTTT. Protein: CASSVDASPNTGELFF. The chain employs TRBV9 and TRBJ2-2; perhaps TRBD2 as D (5 bases). CDR1 and CDR2 from the germline V gene are SGDLS and YYNGEE. CDR3 length: 16 amino acids. Deletions cut 0 bases from V and 2 bases from J, with 11 bases between.